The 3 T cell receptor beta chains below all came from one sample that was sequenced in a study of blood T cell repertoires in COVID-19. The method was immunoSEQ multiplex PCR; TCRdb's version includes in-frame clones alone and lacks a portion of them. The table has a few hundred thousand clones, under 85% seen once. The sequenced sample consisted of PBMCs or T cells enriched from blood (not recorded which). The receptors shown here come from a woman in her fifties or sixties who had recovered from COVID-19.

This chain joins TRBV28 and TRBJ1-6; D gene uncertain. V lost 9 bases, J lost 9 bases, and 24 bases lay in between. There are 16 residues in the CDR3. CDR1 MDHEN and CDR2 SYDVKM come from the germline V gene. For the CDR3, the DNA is TGTGCCAGTTCCCGGTTCCTAGCGGCGACGGGTTCACCCCTCCACTTT. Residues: CASSRFLAATGSPLHF.

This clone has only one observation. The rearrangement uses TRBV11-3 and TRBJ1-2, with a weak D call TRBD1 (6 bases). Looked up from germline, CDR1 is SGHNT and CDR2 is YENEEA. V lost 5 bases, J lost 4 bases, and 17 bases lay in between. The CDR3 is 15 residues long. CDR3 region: CASSQEGQRAYGYTF. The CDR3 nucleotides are TGTGCCAGCAGCCAGGAAGGACAGCGAGCCTATGGCTACACCTTC.

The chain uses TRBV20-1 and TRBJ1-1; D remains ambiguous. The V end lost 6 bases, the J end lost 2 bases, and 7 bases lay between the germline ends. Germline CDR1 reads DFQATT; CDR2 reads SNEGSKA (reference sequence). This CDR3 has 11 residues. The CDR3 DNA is TGCAGTGCACAACGCAACACTGAAGCTTTCTTT. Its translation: CSAQRNTEAFF.